The T cell receptor (beta chain) under discussion was sequenced for a study of a mutant IDH1 vaccine in newly diagnosed glioma. Study-wide context: Patients' prior therapy spanned radiotherapy, temozolomide, or both; most underwent both.

Time point given: week 47, end of study. Vaccine doses each comprised 300 ug of mutant IDH1 20-mer peptide, with topical imiquimod. Some clones are missing from TCRdb's copy, which holds only in-frame ones; the method was immunoSEQ multiplex PCR. The sample comprises approximately 60,000 clones, roughly 80% of which are singletons, and 3.8% rests with the top ten. CDR1 is SGHTA and CDR2 is FQGNSA in the germline V gene. CDR3 length: 17 amino acids. Losses at the gene ends were 1 base for V and 1 base for J; bases not matched to a gene: 5. On this clone itself: The antigen remains unidentified.

The genes are TRBV7-2 and TRBJ1-2, with TRBD1 identical over 11 bases. This clonotype was sampled from a man aged 25-45 years with glioma. The starting material was PBMCs, obtained from a glioma patient whose treatment included an IDH1 peptide vaccine. In nucleotides, the CDR3 is TGTGCCAGCAGCTTAGACCGGGACAGGGGGTTTAACTATGGCTACACCTTC. This gives the protein CASSLDRDRGFNYGYTF.